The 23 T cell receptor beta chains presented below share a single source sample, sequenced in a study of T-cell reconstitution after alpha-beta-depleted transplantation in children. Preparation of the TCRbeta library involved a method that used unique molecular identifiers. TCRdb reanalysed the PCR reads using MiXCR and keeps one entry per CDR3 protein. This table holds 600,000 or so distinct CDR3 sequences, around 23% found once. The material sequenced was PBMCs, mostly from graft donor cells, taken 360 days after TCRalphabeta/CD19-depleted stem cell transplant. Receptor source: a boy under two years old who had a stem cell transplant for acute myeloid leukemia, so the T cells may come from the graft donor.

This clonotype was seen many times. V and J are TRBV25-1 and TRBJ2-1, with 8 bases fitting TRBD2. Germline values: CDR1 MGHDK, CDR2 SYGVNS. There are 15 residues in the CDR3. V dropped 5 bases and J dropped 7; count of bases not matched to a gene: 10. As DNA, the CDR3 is TGTGCCAGCAGTCCACCGGGACTAGTGGTTAATGAGCAGTTCTTC. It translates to CASSPPGLVVNEQFF.

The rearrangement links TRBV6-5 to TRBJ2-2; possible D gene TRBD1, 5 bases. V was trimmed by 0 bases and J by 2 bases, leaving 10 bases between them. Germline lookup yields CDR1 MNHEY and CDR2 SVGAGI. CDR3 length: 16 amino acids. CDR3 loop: CASSYSYRRNTGELFF. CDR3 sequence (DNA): TGTGCCAGCAGTTACTCGTACAGGAGAAACACCGGGGAGCTGTTTTTT.

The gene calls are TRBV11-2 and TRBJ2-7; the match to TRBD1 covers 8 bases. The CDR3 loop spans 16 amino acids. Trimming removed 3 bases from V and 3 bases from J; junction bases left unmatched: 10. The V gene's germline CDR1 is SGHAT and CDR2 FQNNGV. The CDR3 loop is CASSFLPGQDVYEQYV. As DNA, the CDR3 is TGTGCCAGCAGCTTCCTCCCGGGACAGGACGTCTACGAGCAGTACGTC.

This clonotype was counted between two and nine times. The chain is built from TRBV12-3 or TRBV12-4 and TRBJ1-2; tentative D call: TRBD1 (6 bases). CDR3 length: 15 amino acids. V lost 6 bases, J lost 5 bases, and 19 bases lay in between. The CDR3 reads CASSPNREGGYGYTF. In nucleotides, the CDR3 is TGTGCCAGCAGCCCTAACAGGGAGGGAGGTTATGGCTACACCTTC.

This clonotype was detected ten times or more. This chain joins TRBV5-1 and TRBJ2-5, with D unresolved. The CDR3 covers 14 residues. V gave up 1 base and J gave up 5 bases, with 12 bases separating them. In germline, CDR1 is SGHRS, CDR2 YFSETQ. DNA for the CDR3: TGCGCCAGCAGCTTGACTGAACTCCGTGAGACCCAGTACTTC. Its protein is CASSLTELRETQYF.

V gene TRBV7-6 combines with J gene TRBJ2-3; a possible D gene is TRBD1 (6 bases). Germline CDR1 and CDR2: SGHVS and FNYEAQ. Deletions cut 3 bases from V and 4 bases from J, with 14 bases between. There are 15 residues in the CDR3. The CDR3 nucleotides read TGTGCCAGCAGCTTTTTGCCCAGGGGTGCAGATACGCAGTATTTT. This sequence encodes CASSFLPRGADTQYF.

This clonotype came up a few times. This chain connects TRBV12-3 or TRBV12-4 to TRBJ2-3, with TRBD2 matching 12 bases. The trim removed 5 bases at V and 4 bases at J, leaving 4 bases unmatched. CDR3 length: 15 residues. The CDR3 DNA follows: TGTGCCAGCAGTCCTAGCGGGGGGGCCCCAGATACGCAGTATTTT. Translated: CASSPSGGAPDTQYF.

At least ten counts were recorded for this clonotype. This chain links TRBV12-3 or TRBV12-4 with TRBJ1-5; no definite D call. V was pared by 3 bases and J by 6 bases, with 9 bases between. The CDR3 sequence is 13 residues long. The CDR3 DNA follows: TGTGCCAGCAGTTTGACGACGGGTCAGCCCCAGCATTTT. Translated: CASSLTTGQPQHF.

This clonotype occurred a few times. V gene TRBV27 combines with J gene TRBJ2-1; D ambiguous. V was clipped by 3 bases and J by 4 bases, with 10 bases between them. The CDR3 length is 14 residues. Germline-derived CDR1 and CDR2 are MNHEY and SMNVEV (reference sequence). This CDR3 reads CASSFGPYYNEQFF. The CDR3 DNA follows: TGTGCCAGCAGTTTCGGACCCTATTACAATGAGCAGTTCTTC.

The CDR3 DNA follows: TGCGCCAGCAGCTTGGGATTCGTGGACACCGGGGAGCTGTTTTTT. Translation: CASSLGFVDTGELFF. This chain uses TRBV5-1 with TRBJ2-2, with D unresolved. Trimming removed 0 bases at V and 3 bases at J, with 9 bases between. This CDR3 has 15 amino acids. In germline, CDR1 is SGHRS, CDR2 YFSETQ. The complete variable domain, with remaining parts taken from reference TRBV5-1 and TRBJ2-2, reads KAGVTQTPRYLIKTRGQQVTLSCSPISGHRSVSWYQQTPGQGLQFLFEYFSETQRNKGNFPGRFSGRQFSNSRSEMNVSTLELGDSALYLCASSLGFVDTGELFFGEGSRLTVL.

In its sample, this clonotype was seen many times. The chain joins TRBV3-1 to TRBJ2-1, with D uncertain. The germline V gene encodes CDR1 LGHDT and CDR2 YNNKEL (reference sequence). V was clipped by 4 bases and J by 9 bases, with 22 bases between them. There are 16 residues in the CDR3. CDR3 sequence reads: CASSPPSEVGISEQFF. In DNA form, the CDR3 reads TGTGCCAGCAGCCCACCAAGCGAAGTTGGGATAAGTGAGCAGTTCTTC.

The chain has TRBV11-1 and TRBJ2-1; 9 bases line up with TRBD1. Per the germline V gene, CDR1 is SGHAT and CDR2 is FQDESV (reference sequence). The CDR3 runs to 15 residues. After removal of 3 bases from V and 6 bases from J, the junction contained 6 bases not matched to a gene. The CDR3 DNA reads TGTGCCAGCAGCTTCACCGGGACAGGGAGCAATGAGCAGTTCTTC. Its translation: CASSFTGTGSNEQFF.

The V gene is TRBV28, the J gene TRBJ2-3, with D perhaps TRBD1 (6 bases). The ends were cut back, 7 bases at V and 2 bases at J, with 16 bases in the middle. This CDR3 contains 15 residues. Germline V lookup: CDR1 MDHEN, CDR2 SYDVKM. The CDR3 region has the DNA TGTGCCAGCACGACAGGACCAGCTTTCACAGATACGCAGTATTTT. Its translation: CASTTGPAFTDTQYF.

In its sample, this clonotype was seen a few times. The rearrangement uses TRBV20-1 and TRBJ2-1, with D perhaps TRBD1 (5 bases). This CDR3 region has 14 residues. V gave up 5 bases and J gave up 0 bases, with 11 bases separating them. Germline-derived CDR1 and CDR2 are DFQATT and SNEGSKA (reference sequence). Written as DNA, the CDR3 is TGCAGTGCTCAGGGATTTAGCTCCTACAATGAGCAGTTCTTC. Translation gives CSAQGFSSYNEQFF.

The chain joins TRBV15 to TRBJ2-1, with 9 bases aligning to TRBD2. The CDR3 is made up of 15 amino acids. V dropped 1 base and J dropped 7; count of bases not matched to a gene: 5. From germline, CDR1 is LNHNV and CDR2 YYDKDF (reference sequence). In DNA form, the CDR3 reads TGTGCCACCAGCAGAGTGAGCGGGGGGAGGAATGAGCAGTTCTTC. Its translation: CATSRVSGGRNEQFF.

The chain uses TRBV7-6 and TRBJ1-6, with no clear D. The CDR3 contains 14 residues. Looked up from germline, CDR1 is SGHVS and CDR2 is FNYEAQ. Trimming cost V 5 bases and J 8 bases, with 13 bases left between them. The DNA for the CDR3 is TGTGCCAGCAGCGGGCGAGCTGAGGATTCACCCCTCCACTTT. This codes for CASSGRAEDSPLHF.

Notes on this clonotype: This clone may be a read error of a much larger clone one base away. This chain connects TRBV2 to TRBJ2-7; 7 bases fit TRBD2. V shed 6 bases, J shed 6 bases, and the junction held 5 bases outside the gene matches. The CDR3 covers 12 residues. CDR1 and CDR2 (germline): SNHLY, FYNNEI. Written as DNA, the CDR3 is TGTGCCAGCAGGGCGGGGGTTTCCGAGCAGTACTTC. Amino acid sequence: CASRAGVSEQYF. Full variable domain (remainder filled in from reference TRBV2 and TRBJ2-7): EPEVTQTPSHQVTQMGQEVILRCVPISNHLYFYWYRQILGQKVEFLVSFYNNEISEKSEIFDDQFSVERPDGSNFTLKIRSTKLEDSAMYFCASRAGVSEQYFGPGTRLTVT.

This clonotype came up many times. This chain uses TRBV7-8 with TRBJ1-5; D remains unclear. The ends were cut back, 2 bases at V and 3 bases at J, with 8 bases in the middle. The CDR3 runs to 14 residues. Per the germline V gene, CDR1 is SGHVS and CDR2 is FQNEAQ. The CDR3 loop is CASSLHEANQPQHF. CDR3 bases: TGTGCCAGCAGCTTACACGAGGCCAATCAGCCCCAGCATTTT.

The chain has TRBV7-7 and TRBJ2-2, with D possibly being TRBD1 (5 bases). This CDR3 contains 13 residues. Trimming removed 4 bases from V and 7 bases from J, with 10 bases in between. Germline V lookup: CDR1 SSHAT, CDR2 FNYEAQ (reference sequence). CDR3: CASSSDISGELFF. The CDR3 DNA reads TGTGCCAGCAGCTCGGACATCAGCGGGGAGCTGTTTTTT.

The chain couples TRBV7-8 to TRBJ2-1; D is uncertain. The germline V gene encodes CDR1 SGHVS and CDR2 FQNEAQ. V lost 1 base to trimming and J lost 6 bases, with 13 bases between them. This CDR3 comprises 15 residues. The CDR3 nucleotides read TGTGCCAGCAGCTTAGGTGGGCCCATTAGCAATGAGCAGTTCTTC. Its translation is CASSLGGPISNEQFF.

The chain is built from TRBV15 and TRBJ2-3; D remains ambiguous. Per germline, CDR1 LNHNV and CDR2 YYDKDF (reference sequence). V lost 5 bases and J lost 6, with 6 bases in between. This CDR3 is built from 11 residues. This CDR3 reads CATSRSDTQYF. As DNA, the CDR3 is TGTGCCACCAGCCGCTCGGATACGCAGTATTTT. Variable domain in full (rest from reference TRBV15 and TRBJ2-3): DAMVIQNPRYQVTQFGKPVTLSCSQTLNHNVMYWYQQKSSQAPKLLFHYYDKDFNNEADTPDNFQSRRPNTSFCFLDIRSPGLGDTAMYLCATSRSDTQYFGPGTRLTVL.

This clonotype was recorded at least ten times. The CDR3 loop is CASSFSAGQNYGYTF. The CDR3 nucleotides are TGTGCCAGCAGCTTTTCCGCAGGACAAAACTATGGCTACACCTTC. The V call is TRBV7-9, the J call TRBJ1-2; a weak D match, TRBD1 (5 bases). Germline-derived CDR1 and CDR2 are SEHNR and FQNEAQ (reference sequence). Trimming left V 3 bases short and J 2 bases short, with 13 bases between. CDR3 length equals 15 residues.

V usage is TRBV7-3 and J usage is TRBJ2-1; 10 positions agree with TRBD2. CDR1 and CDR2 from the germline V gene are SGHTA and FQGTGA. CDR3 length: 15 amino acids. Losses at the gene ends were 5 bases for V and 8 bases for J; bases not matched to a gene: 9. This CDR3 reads CASSLKRGGFDEQFF. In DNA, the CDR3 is TGTGCCAGCAGCCTAAAGCGGGGGGGGTTTGATGAGCAGTTCTTC.